The rows below give T cell receptor beta chains drawn from one sample of a study of blood T cell repertoires in COVID-19. Libraries were prepared by immunoSEQ multiplex PCR; TCRdb keeps only in-frame clonotypes and omits some of them. Of approximately 77,000 clones in the sample, approximately 89% are singletons; the top ten hold 5.5% to 7.5%. Sequenced: peripheral blood. All receptors come from a woman older than 75 with acute or convalescent COVID-19. Both conserved end residues are part of each CDR3. D genes are given only for firm matches.

j_call v_call d_call cdr3_nt cdr3_aa
TRBJ2-2 TRBV7-2 . TGTGCCAGCAGCTTAGGGCGGGGAGGGGAGCTGTTTTTT CASSLGRGGELFF
TRBJ2-2 TRBV19 . TGTGCCAGTAGTATCCCGTACGGGGAGCTGTTTTTT CASSIPYGELFF
TRBJ1-6 TRBV10-2 TRBD1 TGCGCCAGCAGTGAAATAGACAGGGGATTCTATAATTCACCCCTCCACTTT CASSEIDRGFYNSPLHF
TRBJ1-2 TRBV7-8 . TGTGCCAGCAGCTCGCACAGTGGAATTAACTATGGCTACACCTTC CASSSHSGINYGYTF
TRBJ1-5 TRBV6-1 . TGTGCCAGCAGTGAATCAACTCGAGGGGGTTCTAATCAGCCCCAGCATTTT CASSESTRGGSNQPQHF
TRBJ1-1 TRBV5-1 TRBD1 TGCGCCAGCAGCTTTACGACAGGGGGCCTCACTGAAGCTTTCTTT CASSFTTGGLTEAFF
TRBJ2-7 TRBV6-5 TRBD1 TGTGCCAGCAGTTACTCGGGGACAGCCTCCTACGAGCAGTACTTC CASSYSGTASYEQYF
TRBJ2-3 TRBV30 . TGTGCCTGGACCAAACCGGGAGAGCCAGATACGCAGTATTTT CAWTKPGEPDTQYF
TRBJ1-1 TRBV18 TRBD1 TGTGCCAGCTCACCCCGACAGGGGGAGGCCACTGAAGCTTTCTTT CASSPRQGEATEAFF
TRBJ2-1 TRBV19 TRBD2 TGTGCCTCGGAGGAGCGGGGGCGGGTTGAGCAGTTCTTC CASEERGRVEQFF